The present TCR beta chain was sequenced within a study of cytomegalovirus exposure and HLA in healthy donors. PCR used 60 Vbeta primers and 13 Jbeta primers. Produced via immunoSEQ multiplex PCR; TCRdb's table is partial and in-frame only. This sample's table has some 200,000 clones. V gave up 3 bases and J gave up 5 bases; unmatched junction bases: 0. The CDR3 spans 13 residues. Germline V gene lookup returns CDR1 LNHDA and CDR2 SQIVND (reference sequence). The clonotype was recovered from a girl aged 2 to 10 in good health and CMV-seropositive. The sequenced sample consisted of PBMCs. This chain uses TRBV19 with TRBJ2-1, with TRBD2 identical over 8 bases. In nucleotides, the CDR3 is TGTGCCAGTAGTATTAGCGGGAACAATGAGCAGTTCTTC. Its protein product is CASSISGNNEQFF.